The rows below give T cell receptor beta chains drawn from one sample of a study of T-cell reconstitution after alpha-beta-depleted transplantation in children. TCRdb independently ran MiXCR on the PCR reads; one entry per CDR3 protein. Counted here are over 200,000 distinct CDR3 sequences, about a tenth occurring once; the ten biggest clones make up roughly 27%. This material consisted of PBMCs, taken before TCRalphabeta/CD19-depleted stem cell transplant. The receptors were gathered from a child less than two years old with acute myeloid leukemia, due to receive a stem cell transplant. Both conserved end residues are part of each CDR3. D genes are given only for firm matches. Rows give clone size only sometimes, using once, few, many, or a class for an expanded clone.

CDR3aa	CDR3nt	v_gene	j_gene	d_gene	abundance
CASSSQSSGANVLTF	TGTGCCAGCAGCTCGCAGAGCTCTGGGGCCAACGTCCTGACTTTC	TRBV11-2	TRBJ2-6	NA	NA
CASSPRRGGPSTDTQYF	TGTGCCAGCTCACCACGACGAGGCGGCCCTAGCACAGATACGCAGTATTTT	TRBV18	TRBJ2-3	NA	many
CSARPKGRGGGTEAFF	TGCAGTGCTAGACCGAAAGGCAGGGGGGGGGGCACTGAAGCTTTCTTT	TRBV20-1	TRBJ1-1	TRBD1	few
CASSQVGSSYNSPLHF	TGTGCCAGCAGCCAAGTCGGAAGCTCCTATAATTCACCCCTCCACTTT	TRBV3-1	TRBJ1-6	NA	many
CASGHRHQPQHF	TGTGCCAGCGGTCACAGACATCAGCCCCAGCATTTT	TRBV6-5	TRBJ1-5	NA	many
CSGASGGSSTDTQYF	TGCAGTGGGGCTAGCGGGGGTTCTAGCACAGATACGCAGTATTTT	TRBV20-1	TRBJ2-3	TRBD2	many
CATSRDQGQSTDTQYF	TGTGCCACCAGCAGAGACCAGGGACAGAGCACAGATACGCAGTATTTT	TRBV15	TRBJ2-3	TRBD1	many
CATSDPGLAEGEQFF	TGTGCCACCAGTGATCCGGGACTAGCGGAGGGGGAGCAGTTCTTC	TRBV24-1	TRBJ2-1	TRBD2	many
CAWNGGRFQPQHF	TGTGCCTGGAATGGAGGGAGATTCCAGCCCCAGCATTTT	TRBV30	TRBJ1-5	NA	many
CSARLPGANVLTF	TGCAGTGCTAGGCTTCCTGGGGCCAACGTCCTGACTTTC	TRBV20-1	TRBJ2-6	NA	many
CASSFRRTGFSETQYF	TGTGCCAGCAGTTTCCGCAGGACAGGGTTTTCAGAGACCCAGTACTTC	TRBV27	TRBJ2-5	TRBD1	NA
CASSPVGGQTNTEAFF	TGTGCCAGCAGTCCAGTGGGGGGACAGACGAACACTGAAGCTTTCTTT	TRBV6-1	TRBJ1-1	TRBD1	few
CASSRAGGWEQFF	TGTGCCAGCAGCCGTGCGGGGGGATGGGAGCAGTTCTTC	TRBV7-9	TRBJ2-1	TRBD2	many
CASSRGLAGGQETQYF	TGTGCCAGCAGCCGCGGACTAGCGGGAGGGCAAGAGACCCAGTACTTC	TRBV7-7	TRBJ2-5	TRBD2	few
CASSSGDHYEQYF	TGTGCCAGCAGTAGCGGGGATCACTACGAGCAGTACTTC	TRBV6-4	TRBJ2-7	TRBD2	NA
CASSINPGLTYNEQFF	TGTGCCAGTAGTATAAACCCAGGCTTGACCTACAATGAGCAGTTCTTC	TRBV19	TRBJ2-1	NA	NA
CSTDGGNEQFF	TGCAGCACCGATGGTGGGAATGAGCAGTTCTTC	TRBV29-1	TRBJ2-1	NA	many
CAGRTGGDTQYF	TGTGCCGGCCGTACCGGGGGGGATACGCAGTATTTT	TRBV27	TRBJ2-3	TRBD2	NA
CASTRSATDTQYF	TGTGCCAGCACCCGCTCGGCCACAGATACGCAGTATTTT	TRBV12-3/TRBV12-4	TRBJ2-3	NA	many
CAISDHRGSYEQYF	TGTGCCATCAGTGACCACAGGGGGTCATACGAGCAGTACTTC	TRBV10-3	TRBJ2-7	TRBD1	many
CASSPQLGGRADEQFF	TGTGCCAGCTCACCCCAGTTGGGGGGGCGCGCTGATGAGCAGTTCTTC	TRBV18	TRBJ2-1	NA	NA
CSVEPGEQGNEQFF	TGCAGCGTTGAGCCCGGGGAACAGGGCAATGAGCAGTTCTTC	TRBV29-1	TRBJ2-1	NA	many
CSASGGGNEQFF	TGCAGTGCTAGTGGCGGCGGGAATGAGCAGTTCTTC	TRBV20-1	TRBJ2-1	NA	many
CSGIQTSGRVNTQYF	TGCAGCGGAATCCAAACTAGCGGGAGAGTTAATACGCAGTATTTT	TRBV29-1	TRBJ2-3	TRBD2	many
CSAPPRPDLYNEQFF	TGCAGTGCTCCCCCCCGACCCGACCTCTACAATGAGCAGTTCTTC	TRBV20-1	TRBJ2-1	NA	many
CASSPRQGRAEAFF	TGTGCCAGCAGCCCAAGACAGGGGAGGGCTGAAGCTTTCTTT	TRBV7-8	TRBJ1-1	TRBD1	many
CASSEGQANNSPLHF	TGTGCCAGCAGTGAAGGACAGGCGAATAATTCACCCCTCCACTTT	TRBV2	TRBJ1-6	NA	many
CASRFNRGAGELFF	TGTGCCAGCAGATTTAACAGGGGCGCCGGGGAGCTGTTTTTT	TRBV7-6	TRBJ2-2	TRBD1	few
CASSPRPSGELFF	TGTGCCAGCAGCCCGAGACCCTCCGGGGAGCTGTTTTTT	TRBV13	TRBJ2-2	NA	many
CSARRAGGVPHEQFF	TGCAGTGCTAGGAGAGCGGGAGGGGTTCCCCATGAGCAGTTCTTC	TRBV20-1	TRBJ2-1	TRBD2	many
CSVERGDRGTTDTQYF	TGCAGCGTTGAGAGGGGGGACAGGGGCACCACAGATACGCAGTATTTT	TRBV29-1	TRBJ2-3	TRBD1	many
CASSFWQGNQPQHF	TGTGCCAGCAGCTTTTGGCAGGGGAATCAGCCCCAGCATTTT	TRBV5-6	TRBJ1-5	NA	many
CASSPSSGSTDTQYF	TGTGCCAGCTCACCGTCTAGCGGAAGCACAGATACGCAGTATTTT	TRBV18	TRBJ2-3	TRBD2	NA
CASSLHRLAGHNEQFF	TGTGCCAGCAGTTTACATCGACTAGCGGGACACAATGAGCAGTTCTTC	TRBV27	TRBJ2-1	TRBD2	many
CASGRAYSGNTIYF	TGTGCCAGTGGCAGGGCTTACTCTGGAAACACCATATATTTT	TRBV6-1	TRBJ1-3	NA	many
CASSFLDADTQYF	TGTGCCAGCAGCTTTTTGGATGCAGATACGCAGTATTTT	TRBV5-4	TRBJ2-3	NA	many
CASSLGGKQPQHF	TGTGCCAGCAGCTTAGGAGGGAAGCAGCCCCAGCATTTT	TRBV7-2	TRBJ1-5	NA	many
CASSVSEGAGASTDTQYF	TGTGCCAGCAGCGTGAGTGAGGGGGCAGGGGCGTCCACAGATACGCAGTATTTT	TRBV9	TRBJ2-3	TRBD1	many
CASSYSRAGYQQPQHF	TGTGCCAGCAGTTACTCGAGGGCAGGGTACCAACAGCCCCAGCATTTT	TRBV6-2/TRBV6-3	TRBJ1-5	NA	many
CASSYSSHIYEQYF	TGTGCCAGCAGTTACTCTAGCCATATCTACGAGCAGTACTTC	TRBV6-5	TRBJ2-7	NA	many
CAIRDRTSSYNSPLHF	TGTGCCATCAGAGACAGGACGAGCTCCTATAATTCACCCCTCCACTTT	TRBV10-3	TRBJ1-6	NA	many
CASSRLFESAFF	TGTGCCAGCAGCCGCCTGTTTGAGAGCGCTTTCTTT	TRBV11-3	TRBJ1-1	NA	many
CSAPGASGDQETQYF	TGCAGTGCCCCTGGGGCTAGCGGGGATCAAGAGACCCAGTACTTC	TRBV20-1	TRBJ2-5	TRBD2	many
CATSRQGTGELFF	TGTGCCACCAGCAGACAGGGAACCGGGGAGCTGTTTTTT	TRBV15	TRBJ2-2	NA	many
CASSLGALAGSQETQYF	TGCGCCAGCAGCTTGGGGGCCCTAGCGGGGAGCCAAGAGACCCAGTACTTC	TRBV5-1	TRBJ2-5	TRBD2	NA
CATSDGTTYNEQFF	TGTGCCACCAGTGATGGTACTACCTACAATGAGCAGTTCTTC	TRBV24-1	TRBJ2-1	NA	many
CATRLGERDLYF	TGTGCCACCCGCCTAGGAGAGCGGGACCTGTACTTC	TRBV2	TRBJ2-7	TRBD2	many
CASSLTSPGAGVTNNYGYTF	TGTGCCAGCAGCTTAACTTCCCCTGGGGCAGGGGTTACGAACAACTATGGCTACACCTTC	TRBV7-2	TRBJ1-2	NA	NA